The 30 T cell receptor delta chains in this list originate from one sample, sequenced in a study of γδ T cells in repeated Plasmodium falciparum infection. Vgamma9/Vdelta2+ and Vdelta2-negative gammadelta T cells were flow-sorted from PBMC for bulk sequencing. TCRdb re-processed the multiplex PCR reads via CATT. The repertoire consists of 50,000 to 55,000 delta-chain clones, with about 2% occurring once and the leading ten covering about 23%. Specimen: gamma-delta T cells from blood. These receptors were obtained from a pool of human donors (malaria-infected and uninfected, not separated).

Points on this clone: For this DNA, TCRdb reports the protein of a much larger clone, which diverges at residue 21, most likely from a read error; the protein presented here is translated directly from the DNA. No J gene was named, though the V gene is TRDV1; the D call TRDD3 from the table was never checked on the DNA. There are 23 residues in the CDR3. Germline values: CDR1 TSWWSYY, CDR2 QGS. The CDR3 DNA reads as TGTGCTCTTGGCCGCTTTTACAATTCGGTACTGGGGGATACGCTCCTGTACACCGATAAACCCATCTTT. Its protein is CALGRFYNSVLGDTLLYTDKPIF.

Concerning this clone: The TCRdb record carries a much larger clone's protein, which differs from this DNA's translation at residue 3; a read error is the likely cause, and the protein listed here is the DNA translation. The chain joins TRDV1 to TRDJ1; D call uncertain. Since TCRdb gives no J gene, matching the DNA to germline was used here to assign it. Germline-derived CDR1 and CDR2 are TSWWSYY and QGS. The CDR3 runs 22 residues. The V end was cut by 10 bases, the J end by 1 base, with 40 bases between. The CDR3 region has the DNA TGTGCTCCGCTTCAGCGGCCCTTTTATTTCCCCCCCCATCCCTCATCCACCGATAAACTCATCTTT. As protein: CAPLQRPFYFPPHPSSTDKLIF.

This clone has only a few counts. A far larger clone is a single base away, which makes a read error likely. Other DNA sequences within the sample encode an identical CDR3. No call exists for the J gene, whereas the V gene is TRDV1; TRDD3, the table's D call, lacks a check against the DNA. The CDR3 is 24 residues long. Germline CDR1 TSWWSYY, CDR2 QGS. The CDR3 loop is CALGEPGIGPYWGIRPSYTDKLIF. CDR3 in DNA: TGTGCTCTTGGGGAACCGGGGATTGGTCCCTACTGGGGGATACGACCTTCTTACACCGATAAGCTCATCTTT.

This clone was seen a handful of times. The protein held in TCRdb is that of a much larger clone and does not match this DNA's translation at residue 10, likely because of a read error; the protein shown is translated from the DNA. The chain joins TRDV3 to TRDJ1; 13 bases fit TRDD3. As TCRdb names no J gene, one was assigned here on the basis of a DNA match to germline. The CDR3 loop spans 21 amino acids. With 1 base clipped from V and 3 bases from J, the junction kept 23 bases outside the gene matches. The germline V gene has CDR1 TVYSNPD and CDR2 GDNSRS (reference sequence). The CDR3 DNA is TGTGCCTTTATAATTAACCCTCGATACACTGGGGGATACGCTGTAGCCGATAAACTCATCTTT. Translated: CAFIINPRYTGGYAVADKLIF.

DNA for the CDR3: TGTGCTCTTGGGGAATCCAGAATCCCCCCCGGAGGGGGAGGTTTTGAGGATAAACTCATCTTT. It codes for CALGESRIPPGGGGFEDKLIF. This sequence joins TRDV1 and TRDJ1, with D possibly being TRDD3 (6 bases). The J gene, missing from TCRdb, was assigned here through DNA to germline matching. The CDR3 is 21 amino acids. Germline V gene sequence: CDR1 TSWWSYY, CDR2 QGS. V lost 2 bases and J 5 bases, leaving 33 bases between the germline ends.

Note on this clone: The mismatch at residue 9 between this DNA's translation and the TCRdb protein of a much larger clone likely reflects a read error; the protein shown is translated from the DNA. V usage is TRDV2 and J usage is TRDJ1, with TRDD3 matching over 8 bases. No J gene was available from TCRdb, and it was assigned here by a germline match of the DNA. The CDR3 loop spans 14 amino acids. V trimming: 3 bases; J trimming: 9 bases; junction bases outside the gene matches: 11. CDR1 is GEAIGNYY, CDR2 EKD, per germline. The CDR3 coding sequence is TGTGCCTGTGACCCTATGGGGGATTTGTCAGAACTCATCTTT. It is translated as CACDPMGDLSELIF.

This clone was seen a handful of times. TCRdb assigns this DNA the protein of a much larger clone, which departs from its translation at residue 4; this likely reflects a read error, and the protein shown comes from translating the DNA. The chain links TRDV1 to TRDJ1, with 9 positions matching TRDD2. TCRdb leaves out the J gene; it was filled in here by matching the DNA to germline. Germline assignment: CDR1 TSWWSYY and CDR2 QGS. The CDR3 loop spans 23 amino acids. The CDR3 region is CALEEPPYAFLRWGGDHTDKLIF. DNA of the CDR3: TGTGCTCTTGAGGAACCACCCTACGCCTTCCTACGCTGGGGGGGTGACCACACCGATAAACTCATCTTT.

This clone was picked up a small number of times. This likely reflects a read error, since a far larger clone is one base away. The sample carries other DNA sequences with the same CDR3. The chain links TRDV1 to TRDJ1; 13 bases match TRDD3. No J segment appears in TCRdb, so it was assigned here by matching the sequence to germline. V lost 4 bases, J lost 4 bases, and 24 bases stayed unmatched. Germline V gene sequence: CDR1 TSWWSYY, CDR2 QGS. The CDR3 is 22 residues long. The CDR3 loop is CALGASYLYWGIRFGDFDKLIF. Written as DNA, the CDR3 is TGTGCTCTTGGGGCTTCCTACCTTTACTGGGGGATACGCTTCGGGGACTTCGATAAACTCATCTTT.

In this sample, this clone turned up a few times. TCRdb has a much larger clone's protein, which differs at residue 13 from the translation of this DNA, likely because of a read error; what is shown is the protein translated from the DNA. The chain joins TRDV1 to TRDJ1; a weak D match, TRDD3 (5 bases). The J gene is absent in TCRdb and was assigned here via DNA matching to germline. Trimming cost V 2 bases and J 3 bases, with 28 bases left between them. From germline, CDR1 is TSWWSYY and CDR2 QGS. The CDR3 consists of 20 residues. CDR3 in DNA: TGTGCTCTTGGGGAAATTTTATGGGGTCTAGGAGGGGGTATTGCCGATAAACTCATCTTT. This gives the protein CALGEILWGLGGGIADKLIF.

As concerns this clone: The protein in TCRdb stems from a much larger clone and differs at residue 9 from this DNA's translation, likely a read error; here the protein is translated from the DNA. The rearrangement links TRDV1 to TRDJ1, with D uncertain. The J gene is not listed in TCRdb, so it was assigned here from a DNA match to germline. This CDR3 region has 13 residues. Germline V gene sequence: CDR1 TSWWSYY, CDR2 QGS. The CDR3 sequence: CALTLSDTEKLIF. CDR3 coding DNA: TGTGCTCTTACTCTTTCCGACACCGAGAAACTCATCTTT.

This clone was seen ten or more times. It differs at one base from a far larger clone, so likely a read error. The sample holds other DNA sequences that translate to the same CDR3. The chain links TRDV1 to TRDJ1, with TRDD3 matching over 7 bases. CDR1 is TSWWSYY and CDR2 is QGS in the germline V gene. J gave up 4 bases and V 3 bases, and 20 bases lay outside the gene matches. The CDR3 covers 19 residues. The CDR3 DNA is TGTGCTCTTGGGGAGCACATCTACGTGAGGTGGGGGAGAGTCGATAAACTCATCTTT. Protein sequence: CALGEHIYVRWGRVDKLIF.

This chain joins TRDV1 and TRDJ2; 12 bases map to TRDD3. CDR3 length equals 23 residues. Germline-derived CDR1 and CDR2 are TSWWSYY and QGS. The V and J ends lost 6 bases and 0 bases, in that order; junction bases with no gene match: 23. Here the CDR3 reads CALGETAYWGIPVLTALTAQLFF. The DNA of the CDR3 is TGTGCTCTTGGTGAAACGGCGTACTGGGGGATACCTGTGTTGACAGCTTTGACAGCACAACTCTTCTTT.

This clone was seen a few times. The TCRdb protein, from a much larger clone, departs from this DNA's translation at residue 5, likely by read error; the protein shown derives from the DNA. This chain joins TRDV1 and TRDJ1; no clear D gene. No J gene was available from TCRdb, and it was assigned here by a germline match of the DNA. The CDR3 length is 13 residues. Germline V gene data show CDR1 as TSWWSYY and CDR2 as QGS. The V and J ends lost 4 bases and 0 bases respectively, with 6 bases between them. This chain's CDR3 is CALGGLYTDKLIF. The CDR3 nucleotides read TGTGCTCTTGGGGGACTGTACACCGATAAACTCATCTTT.

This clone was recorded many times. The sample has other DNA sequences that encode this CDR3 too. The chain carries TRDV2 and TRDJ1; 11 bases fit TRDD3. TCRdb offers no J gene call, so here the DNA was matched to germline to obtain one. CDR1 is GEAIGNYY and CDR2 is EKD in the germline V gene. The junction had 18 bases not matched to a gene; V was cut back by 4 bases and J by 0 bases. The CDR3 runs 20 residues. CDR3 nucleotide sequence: TGTGCCTGTGATGACCTTCCTACTAACTGGGGGATAGGATACACCGATAAACTCATCTTT. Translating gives CACDDLPTNWGIGYTDKLIF.

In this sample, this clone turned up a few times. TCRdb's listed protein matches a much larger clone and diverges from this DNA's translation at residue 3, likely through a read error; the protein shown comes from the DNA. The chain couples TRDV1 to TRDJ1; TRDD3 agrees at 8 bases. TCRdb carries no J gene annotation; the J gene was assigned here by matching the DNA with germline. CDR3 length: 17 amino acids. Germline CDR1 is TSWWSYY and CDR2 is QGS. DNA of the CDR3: TGTGCTCCTGGGGAACTGAGAATGGACTGGGGGTTCTCTAAACTCATCTTT. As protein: CAPGELRMDWGFSKLIF.

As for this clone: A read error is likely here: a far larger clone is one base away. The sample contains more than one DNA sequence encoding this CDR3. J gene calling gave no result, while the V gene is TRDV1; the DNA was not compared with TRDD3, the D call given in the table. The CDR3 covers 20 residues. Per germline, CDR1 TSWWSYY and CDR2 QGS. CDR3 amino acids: CALGELRIYLGYASRGPLIF. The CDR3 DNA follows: TGTGCTCTTGGGGAACTAAGAATCTACCTAGGATACGCTAGTAGGGGACCCCTGATTTTT.

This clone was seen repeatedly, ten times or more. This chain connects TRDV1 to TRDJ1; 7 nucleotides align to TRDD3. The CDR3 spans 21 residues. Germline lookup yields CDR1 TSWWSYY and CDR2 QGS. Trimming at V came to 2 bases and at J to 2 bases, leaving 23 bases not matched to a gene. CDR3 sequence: CALGERSSHVLGPRTTDKLIF. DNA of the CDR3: TGTGCTCTTGGGGAAAGGTCTTCCCACGTACTGGGGCCCCGTACAACCGATAAACTCATCTTT.

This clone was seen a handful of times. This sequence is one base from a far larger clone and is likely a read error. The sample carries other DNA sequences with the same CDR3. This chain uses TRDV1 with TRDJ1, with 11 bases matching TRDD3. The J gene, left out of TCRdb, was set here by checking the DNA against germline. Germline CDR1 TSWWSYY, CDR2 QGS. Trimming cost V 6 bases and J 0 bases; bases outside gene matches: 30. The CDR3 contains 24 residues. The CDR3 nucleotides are TGTGCTCTTGGACACTACATACCCGTTTTCGACTGGGGGATAGTGGACCTGTACACCGATAAACTCATCTTT. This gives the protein CALGHYIPVFDWGIVDLYTDKLIF.

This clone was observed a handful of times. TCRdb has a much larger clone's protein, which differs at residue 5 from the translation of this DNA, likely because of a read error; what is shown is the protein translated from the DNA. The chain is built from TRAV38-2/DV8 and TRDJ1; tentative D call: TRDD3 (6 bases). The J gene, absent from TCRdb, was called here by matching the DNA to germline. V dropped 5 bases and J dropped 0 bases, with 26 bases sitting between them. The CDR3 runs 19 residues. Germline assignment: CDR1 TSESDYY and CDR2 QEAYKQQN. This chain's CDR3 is CAYRGRGSPQTINTDKLIF. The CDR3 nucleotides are TGTGCTTATAGAGGCAGGGGGAGTCCGCAAACAATCAACACCGATAAACTCATCTTT.

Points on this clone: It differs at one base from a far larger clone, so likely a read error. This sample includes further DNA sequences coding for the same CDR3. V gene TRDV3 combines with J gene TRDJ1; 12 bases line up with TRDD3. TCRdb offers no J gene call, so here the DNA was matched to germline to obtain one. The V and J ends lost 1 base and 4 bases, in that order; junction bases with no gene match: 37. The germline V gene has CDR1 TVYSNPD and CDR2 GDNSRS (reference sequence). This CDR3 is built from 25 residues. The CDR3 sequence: CAFIPFLVKGYTGGYPPGVGDKLIF. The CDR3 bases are TGTGCCTTTATCCCCTTTTTAGTGAAGGGTTATACTGGGGGATACCCTCCGGGAGTTGGCGATAAACTCATCTTT.

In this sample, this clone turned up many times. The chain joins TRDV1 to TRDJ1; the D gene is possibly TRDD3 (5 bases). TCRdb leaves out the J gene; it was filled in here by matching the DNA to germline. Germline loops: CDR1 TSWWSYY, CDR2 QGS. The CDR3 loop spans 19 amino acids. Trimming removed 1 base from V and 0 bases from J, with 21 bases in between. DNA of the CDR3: TGTGCTCTTGGGGAACCGGGGGCTTCACCTCTACAGTACACCGATAAACTCATCTTT. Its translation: CALGEPGASPLQYTDKLIF.

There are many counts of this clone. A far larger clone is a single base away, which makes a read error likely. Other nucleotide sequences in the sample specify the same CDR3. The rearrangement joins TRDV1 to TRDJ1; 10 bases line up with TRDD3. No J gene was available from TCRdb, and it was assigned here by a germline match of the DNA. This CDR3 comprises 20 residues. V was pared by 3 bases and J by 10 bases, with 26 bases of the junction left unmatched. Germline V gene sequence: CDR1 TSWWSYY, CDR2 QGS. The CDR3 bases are TGTGCTCTTGGGGACCTAAGTAGGGGGCGTTTATGGACTGGGGGATGTAGACTCATCTTT. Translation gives CALGDLSRGRLWTGGCRLIF.

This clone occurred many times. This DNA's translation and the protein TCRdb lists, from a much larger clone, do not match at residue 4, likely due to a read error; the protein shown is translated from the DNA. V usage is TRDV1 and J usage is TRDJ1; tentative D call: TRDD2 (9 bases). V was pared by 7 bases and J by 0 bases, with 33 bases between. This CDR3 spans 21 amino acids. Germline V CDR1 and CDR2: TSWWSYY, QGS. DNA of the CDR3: TGTGCTCTTGAGGATCCTTCCTACGCCGTACTGGGGGTTATATACACCGATAAACTCATCTTT. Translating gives CALEDPSYAVLGVIYTDKLIF.

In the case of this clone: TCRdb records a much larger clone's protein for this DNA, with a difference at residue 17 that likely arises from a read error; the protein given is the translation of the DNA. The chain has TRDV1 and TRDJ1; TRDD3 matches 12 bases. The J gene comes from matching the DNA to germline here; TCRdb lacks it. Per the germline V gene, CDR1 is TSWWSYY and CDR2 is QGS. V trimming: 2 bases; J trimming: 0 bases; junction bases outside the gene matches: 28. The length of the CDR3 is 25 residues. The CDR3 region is CALGEGSYFLSTYWGIHWYTDKLIF. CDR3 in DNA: TGTGCTCTTGGGGAAGGTTCGTACTTCCTATCGACATACTGGGGGATACACTGGTACACCGATAAACTCATCTTT.

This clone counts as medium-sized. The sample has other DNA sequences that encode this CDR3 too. This CDR3 is CALGEQGYSYAILGDLYTDKLIF. In DNA, the CDR3 is TGTGCTCTTGGGGAACAAGGGTATTCCTACGCTATACTGGGGGACCTGTACACCGATAAACTCATCTTT. The V gene is TRDV1, the J gene TRDJ1; 9 nucleotides line up with TRDD3. Trimming took 1 base from V and 0 from J; bases not matched to a gene: 24. Germline assignment: CDR1 TSWWSYY and CDR2 QGS. The CDR3 sequence is 23 residues long.

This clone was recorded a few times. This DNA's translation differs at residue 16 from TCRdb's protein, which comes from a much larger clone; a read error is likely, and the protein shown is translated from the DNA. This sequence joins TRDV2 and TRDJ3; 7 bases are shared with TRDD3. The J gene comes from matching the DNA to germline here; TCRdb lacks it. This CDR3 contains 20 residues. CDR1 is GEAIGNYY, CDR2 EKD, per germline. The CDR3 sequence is CACDLTGDARSSWDTQQMFF. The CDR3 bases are TGTGCCTGTGACCTTACTGGGGATGCCCGGAGCTCCTGGGACACCCAACAGATGTTTTTC.

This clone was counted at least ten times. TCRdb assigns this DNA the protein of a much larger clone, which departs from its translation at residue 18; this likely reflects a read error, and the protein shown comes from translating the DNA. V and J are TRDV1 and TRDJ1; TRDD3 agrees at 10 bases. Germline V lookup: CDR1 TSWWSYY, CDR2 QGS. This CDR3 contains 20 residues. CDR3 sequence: CALGEVLLQLGDWNTDKPIF. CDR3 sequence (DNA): TGTGCTCTTGGGGAGGTCCTCCTACAACTGGGGGATTGGAACACCGATAAACCCATCTTT.

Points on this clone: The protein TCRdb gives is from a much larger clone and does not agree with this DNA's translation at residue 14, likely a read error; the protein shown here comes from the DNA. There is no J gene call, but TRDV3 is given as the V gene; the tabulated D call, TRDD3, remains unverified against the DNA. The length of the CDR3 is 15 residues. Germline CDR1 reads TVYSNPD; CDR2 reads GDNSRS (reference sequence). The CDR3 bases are TGTGCCTTTTACCTGGGGATACTCAACACCGATAAACTCACCTTT. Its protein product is CAFYLGILNTDKLTF.

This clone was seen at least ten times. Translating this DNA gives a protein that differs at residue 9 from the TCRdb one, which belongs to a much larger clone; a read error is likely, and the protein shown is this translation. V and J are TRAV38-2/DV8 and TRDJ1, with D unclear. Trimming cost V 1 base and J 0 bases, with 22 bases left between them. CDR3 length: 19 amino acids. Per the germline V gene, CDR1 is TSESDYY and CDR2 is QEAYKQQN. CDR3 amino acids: CAYRSQTWRLLPYTDKLIF. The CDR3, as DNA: TGTGCTTATAGGAGCCAAACCTGGAGACTGCTACCGTACACCGATAAACTCATCTTT.

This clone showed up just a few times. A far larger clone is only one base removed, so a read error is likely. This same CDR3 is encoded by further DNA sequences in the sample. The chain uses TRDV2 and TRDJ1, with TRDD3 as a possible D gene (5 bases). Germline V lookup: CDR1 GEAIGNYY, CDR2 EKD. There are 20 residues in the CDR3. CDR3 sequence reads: CACDTVAPIRDTRRGDKLIF. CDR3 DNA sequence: TGTGCCTGTGACACAGTCGCTCCAATCCGCGATACAAGGCGCGGCGATAAACTCATATTT.